Sequencing of this TCR beta chain was carried out in a study of glioma-infiltrating T cells after dendritic cell vaccination. Background on the study: Monocyte-derived dendritic cells, cultured approximately 7 days with IL-4 and GM-CSF, were pulsed with autologous tumor lysate.

TCRB CDR3 was amplified from 2 ug genomic DNA or less. The primer mix had 60 V beta and 13 J beta primers. Sequencing was performed with immunoSEQ multiplex PCR; in TCRdb, only in-frame clones are kept and a portion is missing. In the table there are 90,000 to 100,000 clones, roughly three quarters of which are singletons. The J segment lost 4 bases and the V segment lost 4 bases, leaving 7 bases of the junction unmatched. Germline V CDR1 and CDR2: MDHEN, SYDVKM. The CDR3 consists of 15 residues. Before vaccination, two weeks after the third vaccination, and at progression, PBMC were collected. The clonotype comes from a human donor with glioblastoma. This material consisted of blood, taken before dendritic cell vaccination. The genes are TRBV28 and TRBJ1-2; 9 bases match TRBD1. The CDR3 bases are TGTGCCAGCAGTTCCCATTCGGACAGGGGCTATGGCTACACCTTC. Translating it yields CASSSHSDRGYGYTF.